The clone carrying this T cell receptor (beta chain) was counted a single time. Its target is unknown. The junction departs from the called germline gene at one end, perhaps through a read error. TCRdb re-called the RT-PCR reads with MiXCR, one entry per CDR3 protein. The data show approximately 500,000 distinct CDR3 sequences, 10% to 15% seen once. CDR3 length: 14 amino acids. CDR1 DFQATT and CDR2 SNEGSKA come from the germline V gene (reference sequence). These data originate in a study of response to subunit inactivated influenza vaccine. General observations from the study: Authors suggested few new T cells are recruited by each seasonal influenza vaccination.

The sample was PBMCs from blood, taken roughly 45 days after vaccination. J is TRBJ2-1 and V is TRBV20-1; 7 bases are shared with TRBD2. This receptor was obtained from a man aged 50-60 years who received an inactivated influenza vaccine. CDR3 region: CRARPSGLYNEQFF. Here the CDR3 DNA reads TGCAGAGCTAGACCTAGCGGCCTTTACAATGAGCAGTTCTTC.